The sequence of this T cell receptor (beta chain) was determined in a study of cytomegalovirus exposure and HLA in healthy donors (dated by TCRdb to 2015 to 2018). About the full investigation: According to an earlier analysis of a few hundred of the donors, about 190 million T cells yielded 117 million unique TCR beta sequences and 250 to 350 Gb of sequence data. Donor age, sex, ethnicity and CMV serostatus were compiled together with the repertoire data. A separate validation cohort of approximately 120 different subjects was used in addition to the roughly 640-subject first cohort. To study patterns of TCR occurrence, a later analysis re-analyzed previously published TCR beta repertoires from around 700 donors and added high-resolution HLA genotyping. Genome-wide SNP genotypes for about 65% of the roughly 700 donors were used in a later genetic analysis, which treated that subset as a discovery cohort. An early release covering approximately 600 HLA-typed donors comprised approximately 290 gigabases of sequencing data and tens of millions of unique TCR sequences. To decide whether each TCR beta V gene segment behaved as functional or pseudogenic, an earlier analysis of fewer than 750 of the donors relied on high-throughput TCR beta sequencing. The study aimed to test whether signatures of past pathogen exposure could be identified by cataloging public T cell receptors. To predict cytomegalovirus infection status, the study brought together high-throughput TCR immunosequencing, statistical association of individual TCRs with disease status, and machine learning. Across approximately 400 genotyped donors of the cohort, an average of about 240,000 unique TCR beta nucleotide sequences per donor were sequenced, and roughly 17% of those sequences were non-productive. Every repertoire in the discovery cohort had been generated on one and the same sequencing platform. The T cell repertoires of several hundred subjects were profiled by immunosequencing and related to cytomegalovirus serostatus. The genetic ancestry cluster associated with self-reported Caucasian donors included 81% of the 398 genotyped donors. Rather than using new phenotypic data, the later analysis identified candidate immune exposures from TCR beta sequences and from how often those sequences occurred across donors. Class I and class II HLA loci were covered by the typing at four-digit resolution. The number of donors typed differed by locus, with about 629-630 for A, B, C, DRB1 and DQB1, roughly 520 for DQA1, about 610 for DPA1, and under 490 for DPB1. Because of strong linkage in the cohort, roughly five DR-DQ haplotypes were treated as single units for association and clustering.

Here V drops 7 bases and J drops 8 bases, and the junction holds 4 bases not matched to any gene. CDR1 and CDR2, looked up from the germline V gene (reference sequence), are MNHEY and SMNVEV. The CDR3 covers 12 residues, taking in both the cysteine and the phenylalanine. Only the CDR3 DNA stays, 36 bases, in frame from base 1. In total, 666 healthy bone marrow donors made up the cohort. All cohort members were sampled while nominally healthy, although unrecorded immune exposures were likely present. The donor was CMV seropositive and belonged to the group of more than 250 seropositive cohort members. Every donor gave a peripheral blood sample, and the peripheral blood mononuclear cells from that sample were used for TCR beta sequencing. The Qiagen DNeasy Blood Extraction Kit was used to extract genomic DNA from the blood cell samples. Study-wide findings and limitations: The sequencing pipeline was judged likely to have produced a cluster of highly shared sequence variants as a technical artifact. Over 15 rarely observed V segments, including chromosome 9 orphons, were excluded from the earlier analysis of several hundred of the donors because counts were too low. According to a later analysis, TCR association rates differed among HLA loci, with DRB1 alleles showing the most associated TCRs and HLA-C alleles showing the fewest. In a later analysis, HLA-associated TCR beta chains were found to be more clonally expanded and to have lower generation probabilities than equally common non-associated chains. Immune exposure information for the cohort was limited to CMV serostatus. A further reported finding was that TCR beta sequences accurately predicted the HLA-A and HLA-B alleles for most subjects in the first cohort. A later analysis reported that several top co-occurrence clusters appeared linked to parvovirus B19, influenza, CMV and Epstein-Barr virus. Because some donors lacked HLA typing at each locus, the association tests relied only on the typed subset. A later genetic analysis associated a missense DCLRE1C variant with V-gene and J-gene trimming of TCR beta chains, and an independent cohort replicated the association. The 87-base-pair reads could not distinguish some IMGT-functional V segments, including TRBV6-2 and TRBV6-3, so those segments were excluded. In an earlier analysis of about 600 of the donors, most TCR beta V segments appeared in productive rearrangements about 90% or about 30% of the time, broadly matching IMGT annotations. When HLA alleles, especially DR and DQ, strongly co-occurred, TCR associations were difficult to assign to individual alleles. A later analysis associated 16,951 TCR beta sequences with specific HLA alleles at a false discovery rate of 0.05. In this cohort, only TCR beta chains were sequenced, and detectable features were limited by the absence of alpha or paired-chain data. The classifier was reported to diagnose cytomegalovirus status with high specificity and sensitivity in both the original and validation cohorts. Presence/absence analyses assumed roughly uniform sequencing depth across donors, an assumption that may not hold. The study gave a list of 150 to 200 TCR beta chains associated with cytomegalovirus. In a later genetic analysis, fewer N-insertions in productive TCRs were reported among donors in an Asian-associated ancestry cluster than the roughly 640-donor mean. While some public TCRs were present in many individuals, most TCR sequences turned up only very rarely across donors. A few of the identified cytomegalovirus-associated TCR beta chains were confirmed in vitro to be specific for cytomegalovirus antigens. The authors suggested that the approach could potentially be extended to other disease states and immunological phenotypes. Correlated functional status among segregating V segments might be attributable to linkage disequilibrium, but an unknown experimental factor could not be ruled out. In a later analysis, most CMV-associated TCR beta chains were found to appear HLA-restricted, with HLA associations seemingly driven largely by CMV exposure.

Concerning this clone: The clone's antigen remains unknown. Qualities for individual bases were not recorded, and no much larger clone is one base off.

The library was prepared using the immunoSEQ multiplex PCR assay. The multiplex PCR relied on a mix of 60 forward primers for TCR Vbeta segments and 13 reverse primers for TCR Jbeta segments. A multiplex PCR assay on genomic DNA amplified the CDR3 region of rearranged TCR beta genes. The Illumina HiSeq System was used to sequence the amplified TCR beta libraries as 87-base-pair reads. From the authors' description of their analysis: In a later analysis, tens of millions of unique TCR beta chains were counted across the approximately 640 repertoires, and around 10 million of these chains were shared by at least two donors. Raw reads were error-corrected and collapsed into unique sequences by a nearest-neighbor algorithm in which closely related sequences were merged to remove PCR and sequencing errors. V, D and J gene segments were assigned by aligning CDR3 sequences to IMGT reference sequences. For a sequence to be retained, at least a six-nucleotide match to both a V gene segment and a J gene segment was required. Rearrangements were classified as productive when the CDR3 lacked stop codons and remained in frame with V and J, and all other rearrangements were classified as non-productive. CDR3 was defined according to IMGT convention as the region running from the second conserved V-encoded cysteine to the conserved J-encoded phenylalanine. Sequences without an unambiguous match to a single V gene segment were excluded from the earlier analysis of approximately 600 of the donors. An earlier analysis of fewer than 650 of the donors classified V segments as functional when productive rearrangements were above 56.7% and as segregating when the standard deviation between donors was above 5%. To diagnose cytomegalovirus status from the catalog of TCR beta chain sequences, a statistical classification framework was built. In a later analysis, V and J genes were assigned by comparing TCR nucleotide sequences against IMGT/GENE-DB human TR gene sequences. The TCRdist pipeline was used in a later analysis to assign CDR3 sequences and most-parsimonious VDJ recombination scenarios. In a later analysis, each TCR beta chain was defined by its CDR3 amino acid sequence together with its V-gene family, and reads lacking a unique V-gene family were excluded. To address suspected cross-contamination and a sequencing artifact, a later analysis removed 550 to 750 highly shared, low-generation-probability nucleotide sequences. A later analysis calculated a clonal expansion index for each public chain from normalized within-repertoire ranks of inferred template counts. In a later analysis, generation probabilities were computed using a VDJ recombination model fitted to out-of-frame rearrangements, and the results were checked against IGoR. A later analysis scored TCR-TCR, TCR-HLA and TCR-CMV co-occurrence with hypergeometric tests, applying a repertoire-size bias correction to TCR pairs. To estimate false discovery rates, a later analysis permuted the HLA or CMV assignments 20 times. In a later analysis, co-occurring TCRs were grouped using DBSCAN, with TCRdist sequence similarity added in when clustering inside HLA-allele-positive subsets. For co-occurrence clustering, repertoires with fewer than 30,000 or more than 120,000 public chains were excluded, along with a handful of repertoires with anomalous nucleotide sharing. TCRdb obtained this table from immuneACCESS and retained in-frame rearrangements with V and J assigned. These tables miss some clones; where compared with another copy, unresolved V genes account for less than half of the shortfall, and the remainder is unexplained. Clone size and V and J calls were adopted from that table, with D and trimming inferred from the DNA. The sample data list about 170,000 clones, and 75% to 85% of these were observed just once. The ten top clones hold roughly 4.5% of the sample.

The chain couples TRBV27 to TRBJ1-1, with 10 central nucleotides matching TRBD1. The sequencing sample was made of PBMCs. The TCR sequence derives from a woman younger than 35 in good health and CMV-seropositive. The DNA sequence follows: TGTGCCAGCAAGACAGGGGGCCTGGAAGCTTTCTTT. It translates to CASKTGGLEAFF.